Listed here are 26 T cell receptor beta chains from one sample, sequenced in a study of shared clonotypes between healthy human individuals. Clones were sequenced by immunoSEQ multiplex PCR, and TCRdb holds only the in-frame ones, with some missing. The sample has over a million clones; roughly 98% are singletons. The sample was naive CD4+ T cells sorted from blood. The subset is: CD45RA+ positively selected. These receptors came from a young man in good health.

V usage is TRBV5-1 and J usage is TRBJ2-7; D not certain. The V and J ends lost 4 bases and 7 bases respectively, with 15 bases between them. Per germline, CDR1 SGHRS and CDR2 YFSETQ. This CDR3 is 13 amino acids long. The CDR3 DNA reads TGCGCCAGCAGCGTAGGGATCGTAGGGGAGCAGTACTTC. This sequence encodes CASSVGIVGEQYF. The entire variable domain, with the rest obtained from reference TRBV5-1 and TRBJ2-7, is as follows: KAGVTQTPRYLIKTRGQQVTLSCSPISGHRSVSWYQQTPGQGLQFLFEYFSETQRNKGNFPGRFSGRQFSNSRSEMNVSTLELGDSALYLCASSVGIVGEQYFGPGTRLTVT.

The rearrangement joins TRBV4-3 to TRBJ1-5; TRBD1 matches 10 bases. Germline V gene sequence: CDR1 LGHNA, CDR2 YSLEER. The CDR3 covers 15 residues. Trimming cost V 2 bases and J 4 bases; bases outside gene matches: 2. In DNA form, the CDR3 reads TGCGCCAGCAGCCAAACGGACAGGGGGAATCAGCCCCAGCATTTT. Protein sequence: CASSQTDRGNQPQHF.

The V and J genes are TRBV9 and TRBJ2-3, with 9 bases that match TRBD2. The V gene end was trimmed by 3 bases and the J gene end by 4 bases; junction bases not matched to a gene: 3. The CDR3 consists of 14 residues. Germline assignment: CDR1 SGDLS and CDR2 YYNGEE. CDR3 amino acids: CASSAVAGADTQYF. CDR3 DNA: TGTGCCAGCAGCGCCGTAGCGGGAGCAGATACGCAGTATTTT.

The chain couples TRBV11-2 to TRBJ1-1; unclear D gene. The V gene's germline CDR1 is SGHAT and CDR2 FQNNGV. V lost 0 bases and J lost 4, with 9 bases in between. CDR3 length: 14 residues. The CDR3 is CASSLEISSTEAFF. The CDR3, as DNA: TGTGCCAGCAGCTTAGAAATTTCAAGCACTGAAGCTTTCTTT.

The rearrangement joins TRBV9 to TRBJ2-1; possibly TRBD1 or TRBD2 for D (5 bases each). Per the germline V gene, CDR1 is SGDLS and CDR2 is YYNGEE. This CDR3 is built from 19 residues. The V gene lost 0 bases and the J gene lost 2 bases, with 21 bases spanning the gap. CDR3 protein: CASSVGPGTQVNPYNEQFF. As DNA, the CDR3 is TGTGCCAGCAGCGTAGGCCCAGGGACCCAAGTTAACCCCTACAATGAGCAGTTCTTC. Full variable domain (missing parts from reference TRBV9 and TRBJ2-1): DSGVTQTPKHLITATGQRVTLRCSPRSGDLSVYWYQQSLDQGLQFLIQYYNGEERAKGNILERFSAQQFPDLHSELNLSSLELGDSALYFCASSVGPGTQVNPYNEQFFGPGTRLTVL.

CDR3 sequence reads: CASSFGETQYF. DNA of the CDR3: TGTGCCAGCAGCTTTGGGGAGACCCAGTACTTC. The V and J genes are TRBV5-8 and TRBJ2-5; no clear D gene. Trimming took off 2 bases at V and 5 bases at J, with 4 bases between the two ends. Germline CDR1 reads SGHTS; CDR2 reads YDEGEE. The CDR3 spans 11 residues.

As for this clone: The sample has other DNA sequences that encode this CDR3 too. The rearrangement links TRBV5-4 to TRBJ1-2; 9 bases fit TRBD1. The CDR3 covers 15 residues. CDR1 SGHNT and CDR2 YYREEE come from the germline V gene (reference sequence). J was trimmed by 4 bases and V by 1 base; bases with no gene match: 5. The CDR3 protein is CASSLKGQGAYGYTF. The DNA of the CDR3 is TGTGCCAGCAGCTTGAAGGGACAGGGTGCCTATGGCTACACCTTC.

The chain combines TRBV6-1 with TRBJ2-3; 7 bases line up with TRBD1. Germline V gene lookup returns CDR1 MNHNS and CDR2 SASEGT. The CDR3 has 15 residues. With 6 bases clipped from V and 1 base from J, the junction kept 7 bases outside the gene matches. For the CDR3, the DNA is TGTGCCAGCAGCGAAAACAGGGGAGGCACAGATACGCAGTATTTT. Amino acid sequence: CASSENRGGTDTQYF.

This chain links TRBV7-3 with TRBJ2-1, with D unclear. CDR3 size: 13 residues. CDR1 and CDR2 from the germline V gene are SGHTA and FQGTGA. Trimming shortened V by 5 bases and J by 6 bases, and 11 bases separated the two germline ends. CDR3 amino acids: CASSLQLSNEQFF. As DNA, the CDR3 is TGTGCCAGCAGCCTTCAGTTATCCAATGAGCAGTTCTTC.

This chain links TRBV27 with TRBJ2-7, with 8 bases aligning to TRBD1. The CDR3 runs 15 residues. Germline loops: CDR1 MNHEY, CDR2 SMNVEV (reference sequence). Trimming at V came to 5 bases and at J to 2 bases, leaving 8 bases not matched to a gene. CDR3 nucleotide sequence: TGTGCCAGCAGTGACGAACCGGGACAGGCCTACGAGCAGTACTTC. Residues: CASSDEPGQAYEQYF.

Comment on this clone: The sample holds other DNA sequences that translate to the same CDR3. V and J are TRBV7-3 and TRBJ2-3, with 11 bases that match TRBD2. Germline CDR1 is SGHTA and CDR2 is FQGTGA. V lost 4 bases to trimming and J lost 6 bases; unmatched junction nucleotides: 3. The CDR3 sequence is 14 residues long. DNA of the CDR3: TGTGCCAGCAGCTCCGGGACTAGCGGTGATACGCAGTATTTT. Residues: CASSSGTSGDTQYF.

The chain is built from TRBV19 and TRBJ2-7; D is possibly TRBD2 (6 bases). V lost 3 bases and J lost 3, with 12 bases in between. CDR3 size: 14 residues. Germline V gives CDR1 LNHDA, CDR2 SQIVND (reference sequence). The CDR3 coding sequence is TGTGCCAGTAGTATTCGACTAGGCGGCTACGAGCAGTACTTC. Protein: CASSIRLGGYEQYF.

The V gene is TRBV5-6, the J gene TRBJ2-7; D is ambiguous. Deletions cut 4 bases from V and 0 bases from J, with 11 bases between. The CDR3 is made up of 14 amino acids. From germline, CDR1 is SGHDT and CDR2 YYEEEE. CDR3 sequence: CASSPALTSYEQYF. CDR3 nucleotides: TGTGCCAGCAGCCCGGCATTAACCTCCTACGAGCAGTACTTC.

V usage is TRBV2 and J usage is TRBJ2-5; D may be TRBD2 (5 bases). V lost 5 bases and J 4 bases, leaving 11 bases between the germline ends. This CDR3 is built from 13 residues. CDR1 and CDR2 from the germline V gene are SNHLY and FYNNEI. The CDR3 sequence is CASSLLVTETQYF. The CDR3 coding sequence is TGTGCCAGCAGTTTACTAGTGACAGAGACCCAGTACTTC.

Worth noting for this clone: In the same sample, other DNA sequences code for this CDR3. The chain combines TRBV18 with TRBJ2-7; D remains ambiguous. CDR1 and CDR2 from the germline V gene are KGHSH and LQKENI. V shed 3 bases and J shed 5 bases, with 5 bases lying between them. The CDR3 is made up of 11 amino acids. CDR3 in amino acids: CASSPKNEQYF. The CDR3 DNA follows: TGTGCCAGCTCACCGAAAAACGAGCAGTACTTC. The full variable domain, its missing parts supplied by reference TRBV18 and TRBJ2-7, is NAGVMQNPRHLVRRRGQEARLRCSPMKGHSHVYWYRQLPEEGLKFMVYLQKENIIDESGMPKERFSAEFPKEGPSILRIQQVVRGDSAAYFCASSPKNEQYFGPGTRLTVT.

The gene calls are TRBV29-1 and TRBJ2-7; 8 nucleotides agree with TRBD1. CDR1 and CDR2 from the germline V gene are SQVTM and ANQGSEA. This CDR3 has 12 amino acids. The V segment lost 7 bases and the J segment 3 bases; nucleotides outside the gene matches: 5. CDR3 bases: TGCAGCGCCCAGACAGGGGTCTACGAGCAGTACTTC. Translating it yields CSAQTGVYEQYF.

Comments on this clone: This same CDR3 is encoded by further DNA sequences in the sample. The J gene is TRBJ2-7, the V gene TRBV7-9, with no clear D. Germline V gene lookup returns CDR1 SEHNR and CDR2 FQNEAQ (reference sequence). This CDR3 region has 14 residues. V was clipped by 0 bases and J by 0 bases, with 6 bases between them. The CDR3 spells CASSLAASSYEQYF. The CDR3 region has the DNA TGTGCCAGCAGCTTAGCAGCCAGCTCCTACGAGCAGTACTTC.

J is TRBJ2-7 and V is TRBV10-3; 8 nucleotides agree with TRBD1. Germline-derived CDR1 and CDR2 are ENHRY and SYGVKD. The ends lost 2 bases at V and 2 bases at J; junction bases unmatched: 5. The CDR3 extends over 15 amino acids. CDR3 nucleotides: TGTGCCATCAGTGAGACCGGGACAGGTGCCTACGAGCAGTACTTC. Its translation: CAISETGTGAYEQYF.

This clone was observed once. The V call is TRBV5-6, the J call TRBJ2-4; 8 nucleotides agree with TRBD1. CDR1 is SGHDT, CDR2 YYEEEE, per germline. Trimming removed 3 bases from V and 8 bases from J; junction bases left unmatched: 4. The CDR3 covers 13 residues. DNA of the CDR3: TGTGCCAGCAGCTCGAGACAGGGGTACATTCAGTACTTC. Protein product: CASSSRQGYIQYF.

The rearrangement links TRBV7-9 to TRBJ2-4; D is perhaps TRBD2 (7 bases). Germline CDR1 SEHNR, CDR2 FQNEAQ (reference sequence). The CDR3 is made up of 18 amino acids. The ends were cut back, 0 bases at V and 0 bases at J, with 15 bases in the middle. CDR3 residues: CASSLAAGDTIAKNIQYF. In nucleotides, the CDR3 is TGTGCCAGCAGCTTAGCGGCGGGGGACACAATAGCCAAAAACATTCAGTACTTC.

The V call is TRBV5-6, the J call TRBJ2-2; 12 bases fit TRBD1. Germline lookup yields CDR1 SGHDT and CDR2 YYEEEE. The CDR3 totals 19 residues. The J segment lost 6 bases and the V segment lost 1 base, leaving 13 bases of the junction unmatched. CDR3 bases: TGTGCCAGCAGCTTGTACCGGGACAGGGGGCGATATTCGGCCGGGGAGCTGTTTTTT. Translating it yields CASSLYRDRGRYSAGELFF. Drawing the rest from reference TRBV5-6 and TRBJ2-2, the complete variable domain is DAGVTQSPTHLIKTRGQQVTLRCSPKSGHDTVSWYQQALGQGPQFIFQYYEEEERQRGNFPDRFSGHQFPNYSSELNVNALLLGDSALYLCASSLYRDRGRYSAGELFFGEGSRLTVL.

The chain uses TRBV7-2 and TRBJ2-1; no clear D gene. V gave up 0 bases and J gave up 15 bases, with 15 bases separating them. CDR3 length: 13 amino acids. The germline gives CDR1 SGHTA, CDR2 FQGNSA. CDR3 bases: TGTGCCAGCAGCTTAGCGCGATCCCGGGTTGTGTTCTTC. This sequence encodes CASSLARSRVVFF. The entire variable domain, with the rest obtained from reference TRBV7-2 and TRBJ2-1, is as follows: GAGVSQSPSNKVTEKGKDVELRCDPISGHTALYWYRQSLGQGLEFLIYFQGNSAPDKSGLPSDRFSAERTGGSVSTLTIQRTQQEDSAVYLCASSLARSRVVFFGPGTRLTVL.

The CDR3 region is CASGLGVTDTQYF. DNA for the CDR3: TGTGCTAGTGGTTTAGGGGTAACAGATACGCAGTATTTT. The chain uses TRBV12-5 and TRBJ2-3; D may be TRBD1 (5 bases). This CDR3 comprises 13 residues. Trimming left V 3 bases short and J 3 bases short, with 7 bases between. Germline CDR1 is LGHNT and CDR2 is FRNRAP.

V usage is TRBV7-2 and J usage is TRBJ2-1; 9 bases fit TRBD2. CDR3 length equals 15 residues. Trimming removed 5 bases from V and 7 bases from J; junction bases left unmatched: 9. CDR1 is SGHTA, CDR2 FQGNSA, per germline. Written as DNA, the CDR3 is TGTGCCAGCAGCGCCAGGCGGGAGGGGATTAATGAGCAGTTCTTC. This codes for CASSARREGINEQFF.

Regarding this clone: Just one base apart from a much larger clone, this may be a read error. The V and J genes are TRBV9 and TRBJ2-1; 10 bases line up with TRBD2. From germline, CDR1 is SGDLS and CDR2 YYNGEE. J lost 3 bases, V lost 3 bases, and 3 bases had no gene match. This CDR3 comprises 15 residues. CDR3 bases: TGTGCCAGCAGCGACTCTAGCGGGAGCTACAATGAGCAGTTCTTC. Encoded protein: CASSDSSGSYNEQFF.

This chain links TRBV27 with TRBJ2-3, with 13 bases fitting TRBD2. Germline V lookup: CDR1 MNHEY, CDR2 SMNVEV (reference sequence). V was pared by 5 bases and J by 6 bases, with 2 bases of the junction left unmatched. The CDR3 covers 14 residues. CDR3 sequence: CASSTSGRADTQYF. CDR3 DNA: TGTGCCAGCAGTACTAGCGGGAGGGCCGATACGCAGTATTTT.